This T cell receptor beta chain was found in a study of T cells in Graves' hyperthyroidism and ophthalmopathy. Background on the study: It was at initial diagnosis, before any treatment, that peripheral blood was collected. Regarding the study as a whole: Expanded thyroid clonotypes (above 0.001) were mostly also found in blood.

In the ophthalmopathy cohort, Clinical Activity Score was at least 3, NOSPECS grade at least 4, and duration under 3 months. Researchers took RNA transcripts and amplified the TCR beta CDR3 regions from them. Initially, a first-round RT-PCR of the TCR CDR3 employed the HTBI primer set. TCRdb redid the calling of the multiplex PCR reads with MiXCR, one entry per CDR3 protein. The sample yields 500,000 or so distinct CDR3 sequences, about 15% seen once. The length of the CDR3 is 16 residues. CDR1 MNHNS and CDR2 SASEGT come from the germline V gene. V was cut by 0 bases and J by 7 bases, with 18 bases left in between. This clonotype was seen at least ten times. Its target is unknown.

Material: blood. The clonotype originates from a woman between 18 and 29 years old with Graves' ophthalmopathy. V and J are TRBV6-1 and TRBJ1-2; TRBD1 is a possible D gene (5 bases). For the CDR3, the DNA is TGTGCCAGCAGTGAAGCTTCGGCAGGGCGTAGGGGTGGCTACACCTTC. Encoded protein: CASSEASAGRRGGYTF.